This T cell receptor (beta chain) was captured in a study of blood T cell repertoires in COVID-19. Looking at the study overall: T cells, B-cell-depleted T cells, or PBMCs provided the cDNA or gDNA that served as material.

The CDR3 sequence is 17 residues long. Germline loops: CDR1 LNHDA, CDR2 SQIVND (reference sequence). J lost 7 bases, V lost 0 bases, and 11 bases had no gene match. Per the original methods: Amplification from reference gene primers served as the basis for estimated nucleated cell counts. Repertoires were generated with immunoSEQ multiplex PCR, while TCRdb's copy carries only in-frame clones and drops some. V and J calls plus clone size are reproduced from that table; the DNA served to infer D and trimming. The sample contains 110,000 or so clones, 60% to 85% of which appear only once. Material for sequencing was peripheral blood. The chain has TRBV19 and TRBJ2-2; 7 bases map to TRBD1. The receptor was isolated from a woman between 40 and 50 years old with acute or convalescent COVID-19. In DNA form, the CDR3 reads TGTGCCAGTAGTATAGATCTGTACAAGGGGGCTTACGGGGAGCTGTTTTTT. It specifies CASSIDLYKGAYGELFF.